This entry lists 28 T cell receptor beta chains sequenced from one sample in a study of blood T cell repertoires in COVID-19. The method was immunoSEQ multiplex PCR; TCRdb's version includes in-frame clones alone and lacks a portion of them. The table has tens of thousands of clones, 65% to 90% seen once; the top ten hold approximately 10%. The sample consisted of peripheral blood. These receptors all come from a human donor in a cohort sampled during active COVID-19.

V usage is TRBV6-5 and J usage is TRBJ2-7; 7 nucleotides agree with TRBD2. The V and J ends lost 6 bases and 4 bases, in that order; junction bases with no gene match: 12. The germline V gene has CDR1 MNHEY and CDR2 SVGAGI. There are 15 residues in the CDR3. CDR3 in amino acids: CASRDSDWEGYEQYF. The CDR3 nucleotides read TGTGCCAGCAGGGATTCGGACTGGGAGGGTTACGAGCAGTACTTC.

V is TRBV19 and J is TRBJ2-1; 7 bases agree with TRBD1. The V gene's germline CDR1 is LNHDA and CDR2 SQIVND (reference sequence). CDR3 length: 15 amino acids. V lost 3 bases and J lost 4; bases outside the gene matches: 6. Here the CDR3 DNA reads TGTGCCAGTAGTATCGAGGGGGCGAAATACAATGAGCAGTTCTTC. Translating gives CASSIEGAKYNEQFF.

The chain joins TRBV2 to TRBJ2-1; D remains ambiguous. Germline-derived CDR1 and CDR2 are SNHLY and FYNNEI. V dropped 5 bases and J dropped 8 bases, with 10 bases sitting between them. This CDR3 has 12 amino acids. The DNA of the CDR3 is TGTGCCAGCAGTCAGTGGAGTGATGAGCAGTTCTTC. Translation gives CASSQWSDEQFF.

The V call is TRBV6-5, the J call TRBJ2-2, with D perhaps matching TRBD1 (5 bases). This CDR3 contains 16 residues. CDR1 is MNHEY, CDR2 SVGAGI, per germline. V was shortened by 2 bases and J by 1 base, with 11 bases between the two germline ends. The CDR3 loop reads CASSYRGLVNTGELFF. The DNA of the CDR3 is TGTGCCAGCAGTTACAGGGGCCTGGTGAACACCGGGGAGCTGTTTTTT.

CDR3 protein: CAWSVSTPHYNEQFF. For the CDR3, the DNA is TGTGCCTGGAGTGTAAGTACACCCCATTACAATGAGCAGTTCTTC. V is TRBV30 and J is TRBJ2-1; D remains unclear. Germline CDR1 and CDR2: GTSNPN and SVGIG (reference sequence). Trimming left V 0 bases short and J 4 bases short, with 13 bases between. CDR3 size: 15 residues.

As DNA, the CDR3 is TGTGCCAGCAGTGAATATCCCCTGACATCGGCTGGCGGGGAGCTGTTTTTT. It yields the protein CASSEYPLTSAGGELFF. The chain combines TRBV25-1 with TRBJ2-2; no clear D gene. Germline V gene lookup returns CDR1 MGHDK and CDR2 SYGVNS. V was trimmed by 0 bases and J by 7 bases, leaving 18 bases between them. The CDR3 extends over 17 amino acids.

This chain uses TRBV19 with TRBJ2-1, with 8 bases aligning to TRBD2. J was trimmed by 4 bases and V by 0 bases; bases with no gene match: 5. The length of the CDR3 is 16 residues. Germline V lookup: CDR1 LNHDA, CDR2 SQIVND (reference sequence). The CDR3 DNA is TGTGCCAGTAGTATAGATCGAGGCGGGAGGTACAATGAGCAGTTCTTC. Its protein product is CASSIDRGGRYNEQFF.

The gene calls are TRBV19 and TRBJ2-6, with D perhaps matching TRBD1 (6 bases). The CDR3 length is 14 residues. Germline values: CDR1 LNHDA, CDR2 SQIVND (reference sequence). The V gene lost 10 bases and the J gene lost 1 base, with 11 bases spanning the gap. CDR3 in amino acids: CATSTGSGANVLTF. DNA of the CDR3: TGTGCCACTTCAACAGGGTCTGGGGCCAACGTCCTGACTTTC. Together with reference TRBV19 and TRBJ2-6, the CDR3 gives the full variable domain: DGGITQSPKYLFRKEGQNVTLSCEQNLNHDAMYWYRQDPGQGLRLIYYSQIVNDFQKGDIAEGYSVSREKKESFPLTVTSAQKNPTAFYLCATSTGSGANVLTFGAGSRLTVL.

The chain couples TRBV10-3 to TRBJ2-4; D is uncertain. The CDR3 extends over 15 amino acids. Germline V CDR1 and CDR2: ENHRY, SYGVKD. V shed 0 bases and J shed 5 bases, with 11 bases lying between them. The CDR3 DNA follows: TGTGCCATCAGTGAGTCTTTGGCAAACCAAAACATTCAGTACTTC. As protein: CAISESLANQNIQYF.

This clone was seen a handful of times. CDR3 coding DNA: TGTGCCAGCGTAAGGGGGGACAGGGGATCACCCCTCCACTTT. Translating it yields CASVRGDRGSPLHF. The chain is built from TRBV6-5 and TRBJ1-6, with 10 bases lining up with TRBD1. V shed 8 bases, J shed 10 bases, and the junction held 8 bases outside the gene matches. This CDR3 is 14 amino acids long. Germline-derived CDR1 and CDR2 are MNHEY and SVGAGI.

The chain combines TRBV19 with TRBJ2-1, with TRBD2 matching over 8 bases. The V gene end was trimmed by 4 bases and the J gene end by 9 bases; junction bases not matched to a gene: 23. Germline CDR1 LNHDA, CDR2 SQIVND (reference sequence). The CDR3 has 19 amino acids. The CDR3 sequence is CASSTSFGMTGGSIGEQFF. DNA of the CDR3: TGTGCCAGTAGTACGTCCTTTGGTATGACGGGGGGGAGCATTGGTGAGCAGTTCTTC. The full variable domain, completed using reference TRBV19 and TRBJ2-1, is DGGITQSPKYLFRKEGQNVTLSCEQNLNHDAMYWYRQDPGQGLRLIYYSQIVNDFQKGDIAEGYSVSREKKESFPLTVTSAQKNPTAFYLCASSTSFGMTGGSIGEQFFGPGTRLTVL.

V usage is TRBV28 and J usage is TRBJ1-6; 7 bases are shared with TRBD1. The germline V gene encodes CDR1 MDHEN and CDR2 SYDVKM. This CDR3 comprises 15 residues. J was trimmed by 11 bases and V by 5 bases; bases with no gene match: 12. The CDR3 DNA is TGTGCCAGCAGTCCCACCCTAACAGGGGCAGCACCCCTCCACTTT. This codes for CASSPTLTGAAPLHF.

This sequence joins TRBV9 and TRBJ2-7; TRBD2 might be the D (6 bases). Germline-derived CDR1 and CDR2 are SGDLS and YYNGEE. The CDR3 has 14 amino acids. V was clipped by 3 bases and J by 1 base, with 11 bases between them. The CDR3 coding sequence is TGTGCCAGCAGCGAGGGGACTCTTTCCTACGAGCAGTACTTC. Residues: CASSEGTLSYEQYF.

The chain recombines TRBV28 with TRBJ1-3; a possible D gene is TRBD1 (6 bases). With 2 bases removed from V and 2 bases from J, the gap between germline ends came to 10 bases. This CDR3 spans 15 amino acids. Germline V gene sequence: CDR1 MDHEN, CDR2 SYDVKM. CDR3 region: CASSLRGIPGNTIYF. DNA of the CDR3: TGTGCCAGCAGTTTAAGGGGGATTCCTGGAAACACCATATATTTT.

The chain carries TRBV28 and TRBJ1-2, with 7 bases identical to TRBD1. The CDR3 has 13 amino acids. Unmatched junction bases numbered 8, after V lost 8 bases and J lost 5 bases. Looked up from germline, CDR1 is MDHEN and CDR2 is SYDVKM. CDR3 loop: CASAILQGYGYTF. The DNA of the CDR3 is TGTGCCAGCGCGATTCTACAGGGGTATGGCTACACCTTC.

The chain links TRBV4-1 to TRBJ2-4; TRBD1 might be the D (6 bases). Germline V gene sequence: CDR1 MGHRA, CDR2 YSYEKL. Trimming shortened V by 1 base and J by 4 bases, and 20 bases separated the two germline ends. The CDR3 is made up of 18 amino acids. The CDR3: CASSQGVARGHSKNIQYF. In nucleotides, the CDR3 is TGCGCCAGCAGCCAAGGGGTGGCAAGGGGACATTCTAAAAACATTCAGTACTTC.

The chain joins TRBV12-3 or TRBV12-4 to TRBJ1-1; perhaps TRBD1 as D (5 bases). CDR3 length: 11 amino acids. Trimming cost V 5 bases and J 4 bases, with 5 bases left between them. The CDR3 sequence is CASSGATEAFF. As DNA, the CDR3 is TGTGCCAGCAGTGGGGCCACTGAAGCTTTCTTT.

The table lists this clone with a count of one. The J gene is TRBJ2-3, the V gene TRBV6-5; no definite D call. This CDR3 is built from 12 residues. The V and J ends lost 8 bases and 0 bases respectively, with 6 bases between them. CDR1 is MNHEY and CDR2 is SVGAGI in the germline V gene. CDR3 nucleotide sequence: TGTGCCAGCGGCCCTAGCACAGATACGCAGTATTTT. Translated, it gives CASGPSTDTQYF.

The CDR3 spells CASSFRLAGDTDTQYF. The DNA for the CDR3 is TGTGCCAGCAGCTTTCGACTAGCGGGGGACACAGATACGCAGTATTTT. The genes are TRBV5-4 and TRBJ2-3; 12 nucleotides match TRBD2. Germline lookup yields CDR1 SGHNT and CDR2 YYREEE (reference sequence). V was pared by 2 bases and J by 2 bases, with 3 bases of the junction left unmatched. This CDR3 has 16 amino acids.

The chain combines TRBV5-1 with TRBJ2-7; perhaps TRBD2 as D (6 bases). The length of the CDR3 is 12 residues. CDR1 is SGHRS, CDR2 YFSETQ, per germline. The V and J ends lost 0 bases and 6 bases respectively, with 7 bases between them. CDR3 nucleotide sequence: TGCGCCAGCAGCTTGGACGGGGGCGAGCAGTACTTC. It translates to CASSLDGGEQYF.

The chain carries TRBV5-1 and TRBJ1-3, with 8 nucleotides matching TRBD1. The CDR3 covers 16 residues. The germline gives CDR1 SGHRS, CDR2 YFSETQ. J gave up 2 bases and V 4 bases, and 8 bases lay outside the gene matches. The CDR3 region is CASSPGQGSPGNTIYF. As DNA, the CDR3 is TGCGCCAGCAGCCCCGGACAGGGATCGCCTGGAAACACCATATATTTT.

This sequence joins TRBV29-1 and TRBJ1-1, with TRBD1 identical over 7 bases. Germline V lookup: CDR1 SQVTM, CDR2 ANQGSEA. With V trimmed by 3 bases and J by 4 bases, 8 bases remained unmatched. This CDR3 comprises 14 residues. The CDR3 DNA follows: TGCAGCGTTGACCCCGCAGGGGGAGGCACTGAAGCTTTCTTT. Its translation: CSVDPAGGGTEAFF.

J is TRBJ1-6 and V is TRBV20-1; 9 positions match TRBD1. Trimming removed 3 bases from V and 8 bases from J; junction bases left unmatched: 2. This CDR3 spans 13 amino acids. Germline CDR1 reads DFQATT; CDR2 reads SNEGSKA (reference sequence). The CDR3 spells CSASRTGDSPLHF. The CDR3 nucleotides read TGCAGTGCTAGTCGGACAGGGGATTCACCCCTCCACTTT.

The chain is built from TRBV20-1 and TRBJ1-3; D gene uncertain. The CDR3 runs to 15 residues. Germline V gives CDR1 DFQATT, CDR2 SNEGSKA (reference sequence). Deletions cut 3 bases from V and 5 bases from J, with 17 bases between. CDR3 amino acids: CSASPGRSARNTIYF. The CDR3 nucleotides read TGCAGTGCTAGTCCGGGTCGTTCGGCCCGAAACACCATATATTTT.

This clone was picked up one time. J is TRBJ1-5 and V is TRBV28; 11 bases are shared with TRBD1. Germline V gene sequence: CDR1 MDHEN, CDR2 SYDVKM. Losses at the gene ends were 5 bases for V and 7 bases for J; bases not matched to a gene: 7. The CDR3 contains 15 residues. In nucleotides, the CDR3 is TGTGCCAGCAGTACGGGGACAGGGGGGACGCAGCCCCAGCATTTT. This sequence encodes CASSTGTGGTQPQHF.

The CDR3 loop is CAWSRAGVGGREQFF. The CDR3 bases are TGTGCCTGGAGTAGAGCGGGAGTTGGGGGTCGGGAGCAGTTCTTC. The chain combines TRBV30 with TRBJ2-1; 8 bases map to TRBD2. Germline trimming cut 2 bases from V and 10 bases from J; bases unmatched to any gene: 13. The germline CDR1 and CDR2 sequences are GTSNPN and SVGIG (reference sequence). This CDR3 comprises 15 residues.

This chain connects TRBV6-6 to TRBJ2-7; D assignment may be TRBD1 or TRBD2 (5 bases each). The CDR3 runs to 12 residues. The germline CDR1 and CDR2 sequences are MNHNY and SVGAGI (reference sequence). Trimming removed 6 bases from V and 6 bases from J, with 12 bases in between. CDR3 nucleotide sequence: TGTGCCAGCAGCCGAGGGGAGCTCGAGCAGTACTTC. Translation gives CASSRGELEQYF.

The CDR3 region has the DNA TGTGCCAGCAGCTTGGATTACAGGCTCGACAATGAGCAGTTCTTC. It yields the protein CASSLDYRLDNEQFF. The V gene is TRBV5-4, the J gene TRBJ2-1; TRBD1 might be the D (5 bases). Germline V gives CDR1 SGHNT, CDR2 YYREEE (reference sequence). The CDR3 has 15 amino acids. Trimming took 0 bases from V and 5 from J, leaving 12 bases between them.